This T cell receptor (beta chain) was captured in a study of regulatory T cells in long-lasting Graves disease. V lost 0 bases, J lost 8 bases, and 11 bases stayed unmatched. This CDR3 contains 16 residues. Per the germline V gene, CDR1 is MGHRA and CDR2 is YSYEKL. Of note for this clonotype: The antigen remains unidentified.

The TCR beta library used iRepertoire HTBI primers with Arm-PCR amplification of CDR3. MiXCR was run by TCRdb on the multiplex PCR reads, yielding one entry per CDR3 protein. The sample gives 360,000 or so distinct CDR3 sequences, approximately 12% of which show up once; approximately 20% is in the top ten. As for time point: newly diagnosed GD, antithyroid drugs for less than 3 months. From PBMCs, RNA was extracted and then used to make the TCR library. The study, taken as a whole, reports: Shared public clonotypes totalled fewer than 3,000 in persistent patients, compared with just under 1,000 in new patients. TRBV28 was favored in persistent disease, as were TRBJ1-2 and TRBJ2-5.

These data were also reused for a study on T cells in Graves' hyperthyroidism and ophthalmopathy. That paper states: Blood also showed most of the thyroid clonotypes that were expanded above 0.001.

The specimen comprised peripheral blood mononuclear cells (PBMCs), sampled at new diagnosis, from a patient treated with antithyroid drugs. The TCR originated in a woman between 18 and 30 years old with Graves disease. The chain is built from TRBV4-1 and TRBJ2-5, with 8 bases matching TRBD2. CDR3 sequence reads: CASSQDGGGFFATQYF. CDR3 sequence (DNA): TGCGCCAGCAGCCAAGACGGCGGGGGGTTCTTTGCAACCCAGTACTTC.